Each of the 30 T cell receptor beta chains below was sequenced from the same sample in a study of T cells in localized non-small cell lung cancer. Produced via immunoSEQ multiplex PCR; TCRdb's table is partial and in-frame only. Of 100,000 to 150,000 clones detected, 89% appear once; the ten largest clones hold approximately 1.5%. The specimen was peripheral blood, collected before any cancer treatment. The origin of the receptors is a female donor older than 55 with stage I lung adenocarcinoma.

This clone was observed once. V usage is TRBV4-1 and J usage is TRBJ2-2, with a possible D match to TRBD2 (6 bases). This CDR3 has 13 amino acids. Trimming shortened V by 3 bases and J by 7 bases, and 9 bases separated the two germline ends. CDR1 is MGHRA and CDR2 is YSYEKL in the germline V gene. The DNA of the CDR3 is TGCGCCAGCAGCCACCTCGGGGGCGGGGAGCTGTTTTTT. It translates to CASSHLGGGELFF.

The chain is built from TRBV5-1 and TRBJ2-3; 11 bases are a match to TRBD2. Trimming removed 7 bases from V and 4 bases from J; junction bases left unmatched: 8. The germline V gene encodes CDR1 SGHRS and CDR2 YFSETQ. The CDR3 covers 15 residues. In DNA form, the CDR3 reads TGCGCCAGCCATCCGGGACTAGCGGTCCCAGATACGCAGTATTTT. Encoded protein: CASHPGLAVPDTQYF.

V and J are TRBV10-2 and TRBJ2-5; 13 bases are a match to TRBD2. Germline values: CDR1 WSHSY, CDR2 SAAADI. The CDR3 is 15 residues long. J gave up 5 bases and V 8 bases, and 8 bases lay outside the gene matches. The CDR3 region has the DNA TGCGCCAGCCGAGGACTAGCGGGAGCGTTTGAGACCCAGTACTTC. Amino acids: CASRGLAGAFETQYF.

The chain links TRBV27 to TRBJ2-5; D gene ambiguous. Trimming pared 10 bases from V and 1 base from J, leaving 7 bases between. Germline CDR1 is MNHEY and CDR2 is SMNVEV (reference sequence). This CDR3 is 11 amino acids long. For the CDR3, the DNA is TGTGCCACCCTATTCCAAGAGACCCAGTACTTC. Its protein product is CATLFQETQYF.

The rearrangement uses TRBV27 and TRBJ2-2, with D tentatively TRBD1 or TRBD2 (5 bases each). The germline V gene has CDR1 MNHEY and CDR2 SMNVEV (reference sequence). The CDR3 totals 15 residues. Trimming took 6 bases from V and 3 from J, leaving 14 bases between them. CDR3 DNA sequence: TGTGCCAGCAGGGACCCCCGGGGCGACACCGGGGAGCTGTTTTTT. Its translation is CASRDPRGDTGELFF.

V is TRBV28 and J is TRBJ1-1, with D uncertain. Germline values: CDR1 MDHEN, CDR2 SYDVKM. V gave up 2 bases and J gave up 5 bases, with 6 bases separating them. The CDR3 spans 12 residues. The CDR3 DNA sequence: TGTGCCAGCAGTTTAATCGGAACTGAAGCTTTCTTT. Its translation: CASSLIGTEAFF.

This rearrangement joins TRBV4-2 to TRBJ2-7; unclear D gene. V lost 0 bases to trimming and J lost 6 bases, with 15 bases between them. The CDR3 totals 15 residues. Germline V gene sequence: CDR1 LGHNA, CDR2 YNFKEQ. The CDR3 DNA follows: TGTGCCAGCAGCCAAGATGGGCTACGCCTCCGCGAGCAGTACTTC. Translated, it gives CASSQDGLRLREQYF.

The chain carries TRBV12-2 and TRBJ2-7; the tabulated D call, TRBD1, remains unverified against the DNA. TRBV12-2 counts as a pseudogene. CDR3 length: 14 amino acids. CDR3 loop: CASPSLDSSYEQYF. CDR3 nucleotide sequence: TGTGCAAGTCCCAGTTTGGACAGCTCCTACGAGCAGTACTTC.

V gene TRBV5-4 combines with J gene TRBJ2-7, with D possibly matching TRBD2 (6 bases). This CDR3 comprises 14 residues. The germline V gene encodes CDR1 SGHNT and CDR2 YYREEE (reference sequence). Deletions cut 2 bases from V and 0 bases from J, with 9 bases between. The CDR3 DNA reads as TGTGCCAGCAGCTTTGGCGGGAACTCCTACGAGCAGTACTTC. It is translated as CASSFGGNSYEQYF.

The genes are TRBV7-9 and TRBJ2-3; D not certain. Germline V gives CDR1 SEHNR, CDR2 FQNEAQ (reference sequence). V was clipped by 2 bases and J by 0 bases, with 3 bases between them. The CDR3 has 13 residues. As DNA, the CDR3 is TGTGCCAGCAGCTTAAGTAGCACAGATACGCAGTATTTT. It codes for CASSLSSTDTQYF. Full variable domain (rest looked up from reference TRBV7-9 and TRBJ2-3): DTGVSQNPRHKITKRGQNVTFRCDPISEHNRLYWYRQTLGQGPEFLTYFQNEAQLEKSRLLSDRFSAERPKGSFSTLEIQRTEQGDSAMYLCASSLSSTDTQYFGPGTRLTVL.

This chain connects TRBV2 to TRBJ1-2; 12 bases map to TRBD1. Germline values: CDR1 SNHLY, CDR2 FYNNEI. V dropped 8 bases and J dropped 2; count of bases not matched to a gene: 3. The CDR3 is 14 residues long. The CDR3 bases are TGTGCCAGCTTGGGACAGGGGGCGAACTATGGCTACACCTTC. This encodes CASLGQGANYGYTF.

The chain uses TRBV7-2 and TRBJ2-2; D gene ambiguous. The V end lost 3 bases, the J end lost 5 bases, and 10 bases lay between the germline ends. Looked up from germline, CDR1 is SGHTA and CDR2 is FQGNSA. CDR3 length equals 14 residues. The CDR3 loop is CASSFVGGTGELFF. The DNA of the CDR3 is TGTGCCAGCAGCTTCGTTGGCGGAACCGGGGAGCTGTTTTTT.

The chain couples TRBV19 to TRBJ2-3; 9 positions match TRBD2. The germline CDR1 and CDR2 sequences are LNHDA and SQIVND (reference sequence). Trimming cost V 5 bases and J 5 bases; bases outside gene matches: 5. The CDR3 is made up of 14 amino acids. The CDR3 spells CASSRLAEGDTQYF. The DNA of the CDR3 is TGTGCCAGTAGTCGACTAGCGGAAGGAGATACGCAGTATTTT.

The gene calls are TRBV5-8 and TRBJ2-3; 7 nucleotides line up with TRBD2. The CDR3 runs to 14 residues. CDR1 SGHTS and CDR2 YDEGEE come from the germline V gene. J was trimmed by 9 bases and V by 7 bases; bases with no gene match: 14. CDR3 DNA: TGTGCCAGCGGTGGACGGGAGGTCGGAGGGACGCAGTATTTT. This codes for CASGGREVGGTQYF. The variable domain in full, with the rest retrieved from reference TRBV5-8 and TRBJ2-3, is EAGVTQSPTHLIKTRGQQATLRCSPISGHTSVYWYQQALGLGLQFLLWYDEGEERNRGNFPPRFSGRQFPNYSSELNVNALELEDSALYLCASGGREVGGTQYFGPGTRLTVL.

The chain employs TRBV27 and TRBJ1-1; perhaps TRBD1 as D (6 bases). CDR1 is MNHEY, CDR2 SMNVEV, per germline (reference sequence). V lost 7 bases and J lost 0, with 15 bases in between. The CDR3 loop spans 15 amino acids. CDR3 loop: CASKPTGAMNTEAFF. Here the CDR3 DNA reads TGTGCCAGCAAACCCACGGGGGCTATGAACACTGAAGCTTTCTTT.

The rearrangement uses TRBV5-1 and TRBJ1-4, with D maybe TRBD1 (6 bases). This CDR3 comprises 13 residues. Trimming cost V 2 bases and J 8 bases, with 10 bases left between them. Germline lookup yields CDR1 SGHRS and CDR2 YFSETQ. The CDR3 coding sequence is TGCGCCAGCAGCTTAGGGGGAGCAGAAAAACTGTTTTTT. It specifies CASSLGGAEKLFF.

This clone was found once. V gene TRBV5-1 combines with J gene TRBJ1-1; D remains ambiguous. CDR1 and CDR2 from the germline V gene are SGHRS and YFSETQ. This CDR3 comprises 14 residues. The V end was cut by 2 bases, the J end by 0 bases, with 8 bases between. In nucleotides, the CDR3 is TGCGCCAGCAGCTTATACGGGATGAACACTGAAGCTTTCTTT. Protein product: CASSLYGMNTEAFF.

CDR3 residues: CASGQGNEQYF. The DNA for the CDR3 is TGCGCCAGCGGCCAGGGTAACGAGCAGTACTTC. This rearrangement joins TRBV10-2 to TRBJ2-7, with D perhaps matching TRBD1 (5 bases). The CDR3 contains 11 residues. Trimming shortened V by 8 bases and J by 5 bases, and 10 bases separated the two germline ends. Per germline, CDR1 WSHSY and CDR2 SAAADI.

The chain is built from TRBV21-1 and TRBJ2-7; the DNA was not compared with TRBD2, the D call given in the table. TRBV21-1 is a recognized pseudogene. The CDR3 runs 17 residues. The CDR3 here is CASRPEDSSSFPYEQYF. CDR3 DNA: TGTGCCAGCAGACCAGAGGATAGTTCTAGTTTTCCCTACGAGCAGTACTTC.

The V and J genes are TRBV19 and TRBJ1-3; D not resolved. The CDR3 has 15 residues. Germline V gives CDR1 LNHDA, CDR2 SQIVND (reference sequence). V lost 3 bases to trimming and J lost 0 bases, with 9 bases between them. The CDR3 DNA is TGTGCCAGTAGTATCCCGCCGAGCTCTGGAAACACCATATATTTT. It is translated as CASSIPPSSGNTIYF.

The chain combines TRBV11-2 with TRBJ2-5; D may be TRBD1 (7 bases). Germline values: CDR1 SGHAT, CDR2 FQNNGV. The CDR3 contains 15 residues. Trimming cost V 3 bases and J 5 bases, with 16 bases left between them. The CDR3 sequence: CASSFDRVGGETQYF. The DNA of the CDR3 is TGTGCCAGCAGCTTCGACAGGGTAGGGGGGGAGACCCAGTACTTC.

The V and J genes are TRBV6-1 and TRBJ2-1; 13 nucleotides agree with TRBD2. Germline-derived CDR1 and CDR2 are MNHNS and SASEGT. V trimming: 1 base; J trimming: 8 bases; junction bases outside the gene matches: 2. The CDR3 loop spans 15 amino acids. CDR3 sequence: CASSEGLAGGDEQFF. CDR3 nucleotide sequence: TGTGCCAGCAGTGAAGGACTAGCGGGAGGAGATGAGCAGTTCTTC.

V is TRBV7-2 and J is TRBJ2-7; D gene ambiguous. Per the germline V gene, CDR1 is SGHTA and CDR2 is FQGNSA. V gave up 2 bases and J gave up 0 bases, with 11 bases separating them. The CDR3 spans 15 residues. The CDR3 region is CASSLFGYSSYEQYF. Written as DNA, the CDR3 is TGTGCCAGCAGCTTATTTGGGTATAGCTCCTACGAGCAGTACTTC.

The CDR3 DNA sequence: TGTGCCAGCAGCTTATCTCTAGCGGCATACAATGAGCAGTTCTTC. It is translated as CASSLSLAAYNEQFF. The chain couples TRBV11-3 to TRBJ2-1; 7 bases are a match to TRBD2. Germline CDR1 and CDR2: SGHNT and YENEEA. The CDR3 has 15 amino acids. V trimming: 2 bases; J trimming: 4 bases; junction bases outside the gene matches: 5.

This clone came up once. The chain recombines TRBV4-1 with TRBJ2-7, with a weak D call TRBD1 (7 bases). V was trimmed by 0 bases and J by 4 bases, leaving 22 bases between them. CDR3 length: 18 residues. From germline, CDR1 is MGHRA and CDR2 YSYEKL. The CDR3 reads CASSQEPLGQGGTYEQYF. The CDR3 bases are TGCGCCAGCAGCCAAGAACCTTTGGGGCAGGGGGGAACTTACGAGCAGTACTTC.

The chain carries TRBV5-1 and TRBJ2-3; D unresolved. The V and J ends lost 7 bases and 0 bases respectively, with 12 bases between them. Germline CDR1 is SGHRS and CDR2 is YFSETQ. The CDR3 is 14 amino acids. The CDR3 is CASATVDSTDTQYF. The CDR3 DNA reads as TGCGCCAGCGCGACGGTGGATAGCACAGATACGCAGTATTTT. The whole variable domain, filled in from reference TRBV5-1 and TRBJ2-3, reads KAGVTQTPRYLIKTRGQQVTLSCSPISGHRSVSWYQQTPGQGLQFLFEYFSETQRNKGNFPGRFSGRQFSNSRSEMNVSTLELGDSALYLCASATVDSTDTQYFGPGTRLTVL.

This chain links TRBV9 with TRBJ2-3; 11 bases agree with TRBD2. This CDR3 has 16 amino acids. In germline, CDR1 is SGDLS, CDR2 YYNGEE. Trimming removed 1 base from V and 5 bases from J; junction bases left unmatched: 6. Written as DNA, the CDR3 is TGTGCCAGCAGCGTATCTAGCGGGAGGAGACTAGATACGCAGTATTTT. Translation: CASSVSSGRRLDTQYF.

CDR3 protein: CASSRDWGEQFF. As DNA, the CDR3 is TGTGCCAGCAGCAGGGACTGGGGGGAGCAGTTCTTC. The gene calls are TRBV5-6 and TRBJ2-1, with a possible D match to TRBD2 (6 bases). The germline V and J ends were trimmed by 4 bases and 10 bases, with 12 bases remaining between them. Germline V CDR1 and CDR2: SGHDT, YYEEEE. The CDR3 has 12 amino acids. Full variable domain (remainder filled in from reference TRBV5-6 and TRBJ2-1): DAGVTQSPTHLIKTRGQQVTLRCSPKSGHDTVSWYQQALGQGPQFIFQYYEEEERQRGNFPDRFSGHQFPNYSSELNVNALLLGDSALYLCASSRDWGEQFFGPGTRLTVL.

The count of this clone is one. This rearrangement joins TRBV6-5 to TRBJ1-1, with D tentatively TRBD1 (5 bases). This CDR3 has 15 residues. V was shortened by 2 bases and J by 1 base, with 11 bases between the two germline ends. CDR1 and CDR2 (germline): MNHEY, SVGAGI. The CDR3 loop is CASSYHTGGNTEAFF. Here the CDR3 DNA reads TGTGCCAGCAGTTACCATACTGGGGGGAACACTGAAGCTTTCTTT.

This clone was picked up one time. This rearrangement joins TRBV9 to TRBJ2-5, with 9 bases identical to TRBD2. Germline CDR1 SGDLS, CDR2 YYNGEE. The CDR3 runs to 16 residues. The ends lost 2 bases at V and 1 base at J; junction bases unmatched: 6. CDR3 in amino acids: CASSVAGGPSQETQYF. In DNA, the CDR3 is TGTGCCAGCAGCGTTGCGGGAGGGCCCAGCCAAGAGACCCAGTACTTC.